The 17 T cell receptor beta chains presented below share a single source sample, sequenced in a study of shared clonotypes between healthy human individuals. Here immunoSEQ multiplex PCR was the method, and the copy in TCRdb shows in-frame clones only, minus some. Counted here are about 520,000 clones, roughly 80% occurring once; the ten biggest clones make up 12%. Sequencing was carried out using PBMCs. The receptors shown here come from a woman between 35 and 50 years old in good health. Some clones in this sample may be carry-over from other donors' samples.

This clone was seen only once. This likely came from a read error, as a far larger clone is one base away. The conserved closing phenylalanine or tryptophan is absent in this CDR3, likely reflecting a read error. J is TRBJ1-2 and V is TRBV5-4, with a possible D match to TRBD1 (6 bases). CDR3 length: 17 amino acids. CDR1 and CDR2 from the germline V gene are SGHNT and YYREEE (reference sequence). Trimming stripped 4 bases from V and 3 bases from J, with 22 bases between. DNA for the CDR3: TGTGCCAGCAGCCCAGGTAAAGGCCCGTCAGGGGACTATGGCTACACCTTA. Protein: CASSPGKGPSGDYGYTL.

This clone occurred once. The chain joins TRBV7-9 to TRBJ1-2, with TRBD1 as a possible D gene (5 bases). Between the trimmed V and J ends, which lost 1 base and 6 bases, there was a span of 9 bases. This CDR3 has 13 residues. The germline V gene encodes CDR1 SEHNR and CDR2 FQNEAQ (reference sequence). The CDR3 DNA reads TGTGCCAGCAGCTTAGTGGCACAGGATGGCTACACCTTC. This codes for CASSLVAQDGYTF.

V and J are TRBV11-3 and TRBJ1-3; D is unclear. The CDR3 spans 14 residues. V dropped 5 bases and J dropped 2 bases, with 10 bases sitting between them. The germline CDR1 and CDR2 sequences are SGHNT and YENEEA. The CDR3 loop is CASSGGFPGNTIYF. CDR3 DNA sequence: TGTGCCAGCAGCGGTGGATTCCCTGGAAACACCATATATTTT.

The V and J genes are TRBV13 and TRBJ2-6, with D unclear. In germline, CDR1 is PRHDT, CDR2 FYEKMQ (reference sequence). Trimming removed 2 bases at V and 1 base at J, with 0 bases between. CDR3 length equals 13 residues. CDR3 DNA sequence: TGTGCCAGCAGCTTATCTGGGGCCAACGTCCTGACTTTC. Translating gives CASSLSGANVLTF.

The V and J genes are TRBV5-1 and TRBJ1-5; D perhaps matches TRBD1 (5 bases). V lost 0 bases, J lost 2 bases, and 9 bases lay in between. The germline V gene has CDR1 SGHRS and CDR2 YFSETQ. This CDR3 comprises 15 residues. CDR3 protein: CASSLEGRGNQPQHF. The CDR3 bases are TGCGCCAGCAGCTTGGAAGGCAGGGGCAATCAGCCCCAGCATTTT.

Concerning this clone itself: This sample also contains other DNA sequences that code for the same CDR3. J is TRBJ1-5 and V is TRBV10-3; 7 nucleotides line up with TRBD1. The CDR3 loop spans 13 amino acids. V lost 5 bases and J lost 7; bases outside the gene matches: 5. Germline values: CDR1 ENHRY, CDR2 SYGVKD. As DNA, the CDR3 is TGTGCCATCAGTCGGGACAGAGACCAGCCCCAGCATTTT. This translates into CAISRDRDQPQHF.

The sample holds a few counts of this clone. This likely reflects a read error, since a far larger clone is one base away. The V gene is TRBV2, the J gene TRBJ1-1, with no clear D. CDR1 and CDR2 (germline): SNHLY, FYNNEI. The CDR3 consists of 14 residues. V was clipped by 0 bases and J by 5 bases, with 10 bases between them. The DNA for the CDR3 is TGTGCCAGCAGTGAAGCTGTAAGACTGACTGAAGCTTTCTTT. Translating gives CASSEAVRLTEAFF.

The chain carries TRBV18 and TRBJ2-2, with 8 bases lining up with TRBD1. This CDR3 spans 16 amino acids. Germline V gene lookup returns CDR1 KGHSH and CDR2 LQKENI. V was pared by 3 bases and J by 3 bases, with 6 bases of the junction left unmatched. In DNA, the CDR3 is TGTGCCAGCTCACCCTCAGGGGGCGTGGACACCGGGGAGCTGTTTTTT. This gives the protein CASSPSGGVDTGELFF.

Of note for this clone: A far larger clone is a single base away, which makes a read error likely. The gene calls are TRBV19 and TRBJ1-1; a possible D gene is TRBD1 (6 bases). Germline V gives CDR1 LNHDA, CDR2 SQIVND (reference sequence). The CDR3 loop spans 13 amino acids. CDR3 loop: CASRGQPNTKAFF. For the CDR3, the DNA is TGTGCCAGCCGGGGGCAGCCGAACACTAAAGCTTTCTTT.

The rearrangement links TRBV5-6 to TRBJ2-4; D might be TRBD2 (5 bases). Germline CDR1 and CDR2: SGHDT and YYEEEE. The CDR3 totals 15 residues. The ends were cut back, 4 bases at V and 1 base at J, with 12 bases in the middle. The CDR3 region is CASSQSGYAKNIQYF. In DNA form, the CDR3 reads TGTGCCAGCAGCCAGAGCGGATACGCCAAAAACATTCAGTACTTC. Drawing the rest from reference TRBV5-6 and TRBJ2-4, the complete variable domain is DAGVTQSPTHLIKTRGQQVTLRCSPKSGHDTVSWYQQALGQGPQFIFQYYEEEERQRGNFPDRFSGHQFPNYSSELNVNALLLGDSALYLCASSQSGYAKNIQYFGAGTRLSVL.

The genes are TRBV7-9 and TRBJ2-3; TRBD2 matches at 12 bases. Germline CDR1 and CDR2: SEHNR and FQNEAQ (reference sequence). This CDR3 has 17 residues. J gave up 4 bases and V 0 bases, and 5 bases lay outside the gene matches. In DNA, the CDR3 is TGTGCCAGCAGCTTAGCTGACGGACTAGCGGGGTCAGATACGCAGTATTTT. Amino acids: CASSLADGLAGSDTQYF.

V and J are TRBV30 and TRBJ1-2; TRBD1 aligns across 8 bases. Unmatched junction bases numbered 10, after V lost 4 bases and J lost 0 bases. Germline lookup yields CDR1 GTSNPN and CDR2 SVGIG (reference sequence). The CDR3 contains 16 residues. The CDR3 sequence: CAWTLTGEAPNYGYTF. CDR3 DNA sequence: TGTGCCTGGACCCTGACAGGGGAGGCCCCTAACTATGGCTACACCTTC.

This clone was detected ten times or more. V is TRBV2 and J is TRBJ2-5, with TRBD2 as a possible D gene (7 bases). Germline V gene data show CDR1 as SNHLY and CDR2 as FYNNEI. This CDR3 spans 13 amino acids. The ends were cut back, 8 bases at V and 6 bases at J, with 16 bases in the middle. The CDR3 is CASCWGGLQTQYF. The DNA for the CDR3 is TGTGCCAGCTGCTGGGGGGGCCTGCAGACCCAGTACTTC. Combining the CDR3 with reference TRBV2 and TRBJ2-5 gives the whole variable domain EPEVTQTPSHQVTQMGQEVILRCVPISNHLYFYWYRQILGQKVEFLVSFYNNEISEKSEIFDDQFSVERPDGSNFTLKIRSTKLEDSAMYFCASCWGGLQTQYFGPGTRLLVL.

The rearrangement joins TRBV9 to TRBJ2-7, with 14 nucleotides matching TRBD2. This CDR3 spans 17 amino acids. Germline loops: CDR1 SGDLS, CDR2 YYNGEE. J was trimmed by 2 bases and V by 2 bases; bases with no gene match: 6. The CDR3 DNA sequence: TGTGCCAGCAGCGTGGGACTAGCGGGAGATTTGCCCTACGAGCAGTACTTC. Residues: CASSVGLAGDLPYEQYF.

The genes are TRBV11-1 and TRBJ2-3, with unresolved D. Between the trimmed V and J ends, which lost 1 base and 0 bases, there was a span of 5 bases. Germline V gene lookup returns CDR1 SGHAT and CDR2 FQDESV (reference sequence). This CDR3 region has 14 residues. The CDR3 here is CASSLGRSTDTQYF. The CDR3 coding sequence is TGTGCCAGCAGCTTAGGGAGAAGCACAGATACGCAGTATTTT.

V is TRBV5-1 and J is TRBJ1-1, with D possibly being TRBD1 (5 bases). This CDR3 has 13 residues. V lost 4 bases, J lost 12 bases, and 19 bases lay in between. In germline, CDR1 is SGHRS, CDR2 YFSETQ. CDR3 bases: TGCGCCAGCAGCCCTATTTCGGGAAGGGGAACTTTCTTT. Translation: CASSPISGRGTFF.

This clone was observed a single time. The chain has TRBV6-5 and TRBJ2-3; D unresolved. V lost 4 bases and J lost 3, with 5 bases in between. Germline V CDR1 and CDR2: MNHEY, SVGAGI. This CDR3 is 12 amino acids long. CDR3 coding DNA: TGTGCCAGCAGTTTCGGGACAGATACGCAGTATTTT. Its protein is CASSFGTDTQYF.